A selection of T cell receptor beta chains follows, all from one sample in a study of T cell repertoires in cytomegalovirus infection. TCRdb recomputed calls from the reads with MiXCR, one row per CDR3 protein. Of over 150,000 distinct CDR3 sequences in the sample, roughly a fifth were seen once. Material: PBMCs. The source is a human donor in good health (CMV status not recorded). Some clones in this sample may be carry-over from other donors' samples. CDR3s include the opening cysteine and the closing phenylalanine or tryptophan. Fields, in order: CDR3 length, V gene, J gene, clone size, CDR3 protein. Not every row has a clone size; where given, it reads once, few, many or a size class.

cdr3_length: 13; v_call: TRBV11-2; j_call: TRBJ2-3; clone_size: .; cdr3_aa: CASSPSPPDTQYF
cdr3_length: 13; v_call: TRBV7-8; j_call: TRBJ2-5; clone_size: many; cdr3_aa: CASSLALEETQYF
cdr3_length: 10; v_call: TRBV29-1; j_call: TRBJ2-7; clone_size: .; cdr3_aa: CSVQTYEQYF
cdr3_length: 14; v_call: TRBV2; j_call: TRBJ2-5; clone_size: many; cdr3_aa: CASSGGVYQETQYF
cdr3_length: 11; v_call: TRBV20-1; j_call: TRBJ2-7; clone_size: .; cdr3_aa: CSARRVGEQYF
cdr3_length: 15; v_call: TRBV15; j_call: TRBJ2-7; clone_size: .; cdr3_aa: CATSRAGGRGDEQYF
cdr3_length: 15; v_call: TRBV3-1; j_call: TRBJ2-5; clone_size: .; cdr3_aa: CASSQVGEVGETQYF
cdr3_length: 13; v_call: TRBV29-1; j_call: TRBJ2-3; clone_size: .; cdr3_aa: CSTARDLTDTQYF
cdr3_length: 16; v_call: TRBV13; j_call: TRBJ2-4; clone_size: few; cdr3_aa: CASSIQGSEAKNIQYF
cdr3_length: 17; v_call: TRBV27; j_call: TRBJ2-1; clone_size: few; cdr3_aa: CASSLRGKAGTYNEQFF
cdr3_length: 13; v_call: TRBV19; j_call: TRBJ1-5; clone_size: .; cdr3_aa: CASSVSTGQPQHF
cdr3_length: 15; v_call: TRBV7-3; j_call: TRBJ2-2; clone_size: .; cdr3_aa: CASSPGTGGTGELFF
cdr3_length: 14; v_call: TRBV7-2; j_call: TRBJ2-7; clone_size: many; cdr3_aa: CASSLGRSSYEQYF
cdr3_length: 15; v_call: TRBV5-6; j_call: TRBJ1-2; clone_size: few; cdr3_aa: CASSLPRASDYGYTF
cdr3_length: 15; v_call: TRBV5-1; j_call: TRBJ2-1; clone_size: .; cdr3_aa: CASSISGVRNNEQFF
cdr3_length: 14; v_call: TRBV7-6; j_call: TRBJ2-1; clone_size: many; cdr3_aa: CASSVGTGAGEQFF
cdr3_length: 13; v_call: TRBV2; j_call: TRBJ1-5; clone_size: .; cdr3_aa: CASRQENNQPQHF
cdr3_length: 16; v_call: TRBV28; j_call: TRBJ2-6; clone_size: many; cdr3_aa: CAIEQGTSSGANVLTF
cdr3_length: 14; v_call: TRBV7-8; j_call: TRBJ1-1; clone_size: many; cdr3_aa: CASSLARDSSEAFF
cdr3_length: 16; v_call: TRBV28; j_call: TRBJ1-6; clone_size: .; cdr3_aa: CASSLLTGGYNSPLHF
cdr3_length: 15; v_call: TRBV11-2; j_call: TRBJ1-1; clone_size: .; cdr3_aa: CASTTIQGRNSEAFF
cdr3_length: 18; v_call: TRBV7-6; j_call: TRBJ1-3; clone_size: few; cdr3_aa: CASSLDRGLSISGNTIYF
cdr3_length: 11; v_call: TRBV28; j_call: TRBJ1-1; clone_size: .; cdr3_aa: CASVRNTEAFF
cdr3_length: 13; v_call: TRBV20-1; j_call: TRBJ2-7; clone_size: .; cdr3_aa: CSATGTGGYEQYF
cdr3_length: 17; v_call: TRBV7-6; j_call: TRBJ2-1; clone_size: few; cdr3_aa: CASSPGSGGSSYNEQFF
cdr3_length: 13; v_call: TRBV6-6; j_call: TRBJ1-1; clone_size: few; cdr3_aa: CASSLQGTSEAFF
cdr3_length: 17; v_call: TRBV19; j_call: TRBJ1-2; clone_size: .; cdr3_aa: CASSIDSSVNANYGYTF
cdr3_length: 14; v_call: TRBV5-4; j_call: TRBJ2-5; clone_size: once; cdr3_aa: CASSSRQGQETQYF
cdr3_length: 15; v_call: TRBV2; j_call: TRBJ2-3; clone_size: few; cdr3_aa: CASRGGPTPRDTQYF
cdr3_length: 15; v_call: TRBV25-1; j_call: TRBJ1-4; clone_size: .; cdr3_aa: CASSDSGQGREKLFF
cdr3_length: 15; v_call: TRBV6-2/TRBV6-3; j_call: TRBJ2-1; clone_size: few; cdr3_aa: CASIPSGSLYNEQFF
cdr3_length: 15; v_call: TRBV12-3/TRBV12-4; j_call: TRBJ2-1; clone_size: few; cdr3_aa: CASSSGQPTYNEQFF
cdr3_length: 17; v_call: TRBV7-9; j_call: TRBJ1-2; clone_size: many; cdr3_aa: CASSPSGGQGISYGYTF
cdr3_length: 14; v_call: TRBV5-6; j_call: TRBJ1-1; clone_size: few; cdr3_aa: CASSLGTGGARAFF
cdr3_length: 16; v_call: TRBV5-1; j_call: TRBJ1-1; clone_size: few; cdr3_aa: CASSLGSRTGRPEAFF
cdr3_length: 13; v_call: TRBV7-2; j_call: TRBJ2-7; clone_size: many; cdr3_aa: CASSLDFSYEQYF
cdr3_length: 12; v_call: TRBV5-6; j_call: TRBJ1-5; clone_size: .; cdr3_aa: CASSLNDQPQHF
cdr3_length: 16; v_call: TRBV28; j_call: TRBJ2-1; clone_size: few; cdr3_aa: CASSSPGLAGGGEQFF